The clone carrying this T cell receptor (beta chain) has a handful of counts. The sample belongs to a study of blood T cell repertoires in COVID-19. Sequencing was performed with immunoSEQ multiplex PCR; in TCRdb, only in-frame clones are kept and a portion is missing. Found here are around 240,000 clones, around 86% of them singletons; the top ten hold roughly 2%. This CDR3 contains 16 residues. V lost 0 bases and J 2 bases, leaving 11 bases between the germline ends. The V gene's germline CDR1 is SGHVS and CDR2 FNYEAQ. Everyone who took part was about 18 to 89 years old, and they came from about two dozen US areas.

Sample: PBMCs or T cells enriched from blood (not recorded which). The TCR comes from a woman aged 45-65 years who had recovered from COVID-19. The J gene is TRBJ1-3, the V gene TRBV7-6; D remains unclear. The CDR3 DNA reads TGTGCCAGCAGCTTAGCGGGTGGCGGCCCTGGAAACACCATATATTTT. It codes for CASSLAGGGPGNTIYF.